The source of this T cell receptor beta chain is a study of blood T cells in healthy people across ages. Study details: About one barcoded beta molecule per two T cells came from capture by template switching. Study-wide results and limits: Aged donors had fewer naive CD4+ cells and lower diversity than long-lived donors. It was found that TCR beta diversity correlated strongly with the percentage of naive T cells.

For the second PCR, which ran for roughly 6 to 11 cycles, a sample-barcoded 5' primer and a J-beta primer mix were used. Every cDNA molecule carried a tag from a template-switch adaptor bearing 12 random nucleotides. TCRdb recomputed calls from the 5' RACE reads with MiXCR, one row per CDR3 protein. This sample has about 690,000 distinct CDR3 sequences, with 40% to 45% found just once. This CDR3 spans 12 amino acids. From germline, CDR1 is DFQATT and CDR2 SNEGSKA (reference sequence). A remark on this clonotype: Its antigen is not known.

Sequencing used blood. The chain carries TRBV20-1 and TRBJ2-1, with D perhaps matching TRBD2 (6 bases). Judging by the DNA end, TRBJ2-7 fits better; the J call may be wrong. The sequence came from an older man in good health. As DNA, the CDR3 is TGCAGTGGAGGTAGCGGCTACAATGAGCAGTACTTC. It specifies CSGGSGYNEQYF.